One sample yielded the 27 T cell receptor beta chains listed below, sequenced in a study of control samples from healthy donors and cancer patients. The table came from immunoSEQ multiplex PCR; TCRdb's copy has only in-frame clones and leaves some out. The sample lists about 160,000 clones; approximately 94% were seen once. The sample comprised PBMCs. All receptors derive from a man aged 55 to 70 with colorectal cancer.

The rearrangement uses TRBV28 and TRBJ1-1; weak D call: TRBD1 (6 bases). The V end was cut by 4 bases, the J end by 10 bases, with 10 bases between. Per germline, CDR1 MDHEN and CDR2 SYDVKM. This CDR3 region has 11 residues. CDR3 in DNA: TGTGCCAGCAGTTCGACAGGAAGAGCTTTCTTT. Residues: CASSSTGRAFF.

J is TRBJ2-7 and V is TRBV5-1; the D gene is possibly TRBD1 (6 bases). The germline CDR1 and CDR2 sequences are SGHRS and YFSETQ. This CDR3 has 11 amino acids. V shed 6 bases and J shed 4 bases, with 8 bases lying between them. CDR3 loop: CASTGTYEQYF. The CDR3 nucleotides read TGCGCCAGCACCGGGACATACGAGCAGTACTTC.

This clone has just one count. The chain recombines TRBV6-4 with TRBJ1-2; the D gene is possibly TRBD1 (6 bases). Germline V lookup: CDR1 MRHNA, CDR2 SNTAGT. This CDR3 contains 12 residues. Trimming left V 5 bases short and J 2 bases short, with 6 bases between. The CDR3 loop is CASSQGNYGYTF. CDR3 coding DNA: TGTGCCAGCAGTCAGGGGAACTATGGCTACACCTTC.

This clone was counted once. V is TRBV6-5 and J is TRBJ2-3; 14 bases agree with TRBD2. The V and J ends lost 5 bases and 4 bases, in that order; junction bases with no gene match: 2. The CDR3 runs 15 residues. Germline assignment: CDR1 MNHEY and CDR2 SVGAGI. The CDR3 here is CASSRLAGGADTQYF. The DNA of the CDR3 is TGTGCCAGCAGTAGACTAGCGGGGGGGGCAGATACGCAGTATTTT.

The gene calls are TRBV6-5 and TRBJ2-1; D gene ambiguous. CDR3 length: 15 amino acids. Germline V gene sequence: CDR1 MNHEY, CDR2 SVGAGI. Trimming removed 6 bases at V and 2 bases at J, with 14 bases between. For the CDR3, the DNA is TGTGCCAGCAGCAAAAAAAGAGGCGCCTACAATGAGCAGTTCTTC. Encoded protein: CASSKKRGAYNEQFF.

CDR3: CASSQGENYGYTF. CDR3 nucleotide sequence: TGCGCCAGCAGCCAAGGGGAGAACTATGGCTACACCTTC. The V call is TRBV4-1, the J call TRBJ1-2; D is undetermined. V was trimmed by 1 base and J by 2 bases, leaving 5 bases between them. The V gene's germline CDR1 is MGHRA and CDR2 YSYEKL. There are 13 residues in the CDR3.

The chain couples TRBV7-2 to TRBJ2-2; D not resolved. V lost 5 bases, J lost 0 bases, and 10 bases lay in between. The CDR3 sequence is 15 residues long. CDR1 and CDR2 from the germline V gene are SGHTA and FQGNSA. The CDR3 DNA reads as TGTGCCAGCAGCCCAACAGTTACGAACACCGGGGAGCTGTTTTTT. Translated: CASSPTVTNTGELFF.

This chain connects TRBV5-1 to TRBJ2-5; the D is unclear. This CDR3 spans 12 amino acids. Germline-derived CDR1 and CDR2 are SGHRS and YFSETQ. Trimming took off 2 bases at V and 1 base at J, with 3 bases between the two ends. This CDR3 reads CASSFFQETQYF. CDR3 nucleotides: TGCGCCAGCAGCTTTTTCCAAGAGACCCAGTACTTC.

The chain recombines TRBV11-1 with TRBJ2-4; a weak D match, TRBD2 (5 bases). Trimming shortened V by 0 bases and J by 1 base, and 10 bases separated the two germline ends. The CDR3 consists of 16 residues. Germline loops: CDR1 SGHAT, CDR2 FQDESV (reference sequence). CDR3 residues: CASSLASGLAKNIQYF. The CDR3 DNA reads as TGTGCCAGCAGCTTAGCTTCGGGATTGGCCAAAAACATTCAGTACTTC.

The CDR3 here is CASRGDSKNTEAFF. The CDR3 coding sequence is TGTGCCAGCAGGGGGGACAGCAAAAACACTGAAGCTTTCTTT. V is TRBV2 and J is TRBJ1-1; 7 nucleotides align to TRBD1. The CDR3 runs to 14 residues. The ends lost 6 bases at V and 2 bases at J; junction bases unmatched: 6. Germline V gene lookup returns CDR1 SNHLY and CDR2 FYNNEI.

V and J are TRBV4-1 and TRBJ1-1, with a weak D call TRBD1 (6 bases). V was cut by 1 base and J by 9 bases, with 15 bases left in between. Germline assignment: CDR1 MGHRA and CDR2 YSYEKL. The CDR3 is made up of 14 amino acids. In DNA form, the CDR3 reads TGCGCCAGCAGCCAAGCCGGGACACTGGCAAAAGCTTTCTTT. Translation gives CASSQAGTLAKAFF.

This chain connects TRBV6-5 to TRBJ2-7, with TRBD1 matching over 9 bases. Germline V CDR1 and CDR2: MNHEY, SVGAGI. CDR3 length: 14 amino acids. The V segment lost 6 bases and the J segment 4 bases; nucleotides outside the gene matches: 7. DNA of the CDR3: TGTGCCAGCAGGGCCCCGGGACAGGGATACGAGCAGTACTTC. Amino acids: CASRAPGQGYEQYF.

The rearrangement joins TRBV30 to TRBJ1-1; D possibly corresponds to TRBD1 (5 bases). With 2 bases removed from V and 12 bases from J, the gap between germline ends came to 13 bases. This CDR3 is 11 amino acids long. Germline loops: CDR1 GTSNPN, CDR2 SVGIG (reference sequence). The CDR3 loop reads CAWSLRGETFF. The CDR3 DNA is TGTGCCTGGAGTCTAAGAGGGGAGACTTTCTTT.

The CDR3 DNA follows: TGTGCCAGCAGCATCTTTGACCGTGTGATCTCTGGGGCCAACGTCCTGACTTTC. Translating it yields CASSIFDRVISGANVLTF. The chain employs TRBV5-6 and TRBJ2-6; unclear D gene. Per germline, CDR1 SGHDT and CDR2 YYEEEE. Trimming left V 4 bases short and J 0 bases short, with 17 bases between. This CDR3 is built from 18 residues.

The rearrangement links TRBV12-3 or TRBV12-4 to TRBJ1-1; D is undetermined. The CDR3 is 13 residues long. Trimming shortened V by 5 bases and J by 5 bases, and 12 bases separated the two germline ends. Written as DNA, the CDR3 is TGTGCCAGCAGTGCCGGACGGATTACTGAAGCTTTCTTT. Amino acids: CASSAGRITEAFF.

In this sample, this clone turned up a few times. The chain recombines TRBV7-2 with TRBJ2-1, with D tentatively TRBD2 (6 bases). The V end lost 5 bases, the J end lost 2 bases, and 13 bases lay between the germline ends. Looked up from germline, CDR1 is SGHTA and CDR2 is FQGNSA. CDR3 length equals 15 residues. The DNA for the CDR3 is TGTGCCAGCAGCCCAGGACTACTCACCTACAATGAGCAGTTCTTC. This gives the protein CASSPGLLTYNEQFF. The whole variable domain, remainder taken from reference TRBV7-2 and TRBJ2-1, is GAGVSQSPSNKVTEKGKDVELRCDPISGHTALYWYRQSLGQGLEFLIYFQGNSAPDKSGLPSDRFSAERTGGSVSTLTIQRTQQEDSAVYLCASSPGLLTYNEQFFGPGTRLTVL.

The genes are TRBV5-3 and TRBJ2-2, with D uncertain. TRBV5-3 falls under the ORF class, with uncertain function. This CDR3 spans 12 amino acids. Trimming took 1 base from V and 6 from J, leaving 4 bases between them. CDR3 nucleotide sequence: TGTGCCAGAAGCTTGTGGCCCGGGGAGCTGTTTTTT. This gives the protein CARSLWPGELFF.

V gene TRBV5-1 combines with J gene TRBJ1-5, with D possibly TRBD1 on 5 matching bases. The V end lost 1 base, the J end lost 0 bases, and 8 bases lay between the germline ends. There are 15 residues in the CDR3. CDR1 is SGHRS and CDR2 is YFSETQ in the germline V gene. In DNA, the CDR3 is TGCGCCAGCAGCTTGAGGGGTTCTAGCAATCAGCCCCAGCATTTT. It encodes CASSLRGSSNQPQHF.

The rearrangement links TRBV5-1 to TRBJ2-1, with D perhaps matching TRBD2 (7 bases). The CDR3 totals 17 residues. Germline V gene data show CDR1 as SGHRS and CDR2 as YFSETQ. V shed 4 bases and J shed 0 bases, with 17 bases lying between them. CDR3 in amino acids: CASSRGASSSSYNEQFF. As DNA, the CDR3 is TGCGCCAGCAGCCGGGGGGCTAGCTCAAGCTCCTACAATGAGCAGTTCTTC.

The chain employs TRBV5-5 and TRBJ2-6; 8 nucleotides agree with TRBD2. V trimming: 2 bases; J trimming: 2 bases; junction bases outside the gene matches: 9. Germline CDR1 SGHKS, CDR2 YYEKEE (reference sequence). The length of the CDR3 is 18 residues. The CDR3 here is CASSFGGRGGAGANVLTF. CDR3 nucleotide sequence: TGTGCCAGCAGCTTCGGAGGACGGGGGGGCGCTGGGGCCAACGTCCTGACTTTC.

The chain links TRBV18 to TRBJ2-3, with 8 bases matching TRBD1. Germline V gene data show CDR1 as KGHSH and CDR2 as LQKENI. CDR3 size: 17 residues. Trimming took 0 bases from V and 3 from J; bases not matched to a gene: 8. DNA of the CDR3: TGTGCCAGCTCACCACCGACAGGGGAGGTTGGTACAGATACGCAGTATTTT. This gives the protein CASSPPTGEVGTDTQYF.

For the CDR3, the DNA is TGTGCCAGTAACACGCTACACAGGGACGGCACTGAAGCTTTCTTT. It is translated as CASNTLHRDGTEAFF. V is TRBV19 and J is TRBJ1-1; possible D gene TRBD1, 6 bases. The CDR3 is 15 residues long. Per germline, CDR1 LNHDA and CDR2 SQIVND (reference sequence). Trimming pared 7 bases from V and 4 bases from J, leaving 19 bases between.

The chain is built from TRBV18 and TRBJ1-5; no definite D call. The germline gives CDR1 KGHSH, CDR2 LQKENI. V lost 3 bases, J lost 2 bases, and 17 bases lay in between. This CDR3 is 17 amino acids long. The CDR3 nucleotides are TGTGCCAGCTCACCCGTAGGATCCCAGGTGGGCAATCAGCCCCAGCATTTT. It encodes CASSPVGSQVGNQPQHF.

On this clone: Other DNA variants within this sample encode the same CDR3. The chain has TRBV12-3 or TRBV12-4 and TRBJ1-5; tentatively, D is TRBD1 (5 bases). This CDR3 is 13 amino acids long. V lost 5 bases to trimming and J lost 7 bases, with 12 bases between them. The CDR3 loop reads CASSLGGGQPQHF. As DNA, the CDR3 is TGTGCCAGCAGTCTCGGGGGAGGACAGCCCCAGCATTTT.

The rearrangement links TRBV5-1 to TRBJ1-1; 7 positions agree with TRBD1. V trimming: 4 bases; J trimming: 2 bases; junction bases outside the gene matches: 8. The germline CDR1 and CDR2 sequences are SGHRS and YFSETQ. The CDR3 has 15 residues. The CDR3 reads CASSTGGTANTEAFF. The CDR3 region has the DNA TGCGCCAGCAGCACGGGAGGGACAGCAAACACTGAAGCTTTCTTT.

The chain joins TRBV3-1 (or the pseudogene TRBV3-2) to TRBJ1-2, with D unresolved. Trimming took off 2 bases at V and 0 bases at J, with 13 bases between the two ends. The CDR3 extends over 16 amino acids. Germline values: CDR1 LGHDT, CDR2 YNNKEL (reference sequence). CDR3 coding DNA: TGTGCCAGCAGCCAAAGCCCAACTAGAACTAACTATGGCTACACCTTC. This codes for CASSQSPTRTNYGYTF.

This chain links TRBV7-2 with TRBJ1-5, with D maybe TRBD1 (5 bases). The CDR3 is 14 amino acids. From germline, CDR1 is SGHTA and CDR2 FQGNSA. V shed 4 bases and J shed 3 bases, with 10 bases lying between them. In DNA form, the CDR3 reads TGTGCCAGCAGCTCGAAGGGGCTCAATCAGCCCCAGCATTTT. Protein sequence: CASSSKGLNQPQHF.